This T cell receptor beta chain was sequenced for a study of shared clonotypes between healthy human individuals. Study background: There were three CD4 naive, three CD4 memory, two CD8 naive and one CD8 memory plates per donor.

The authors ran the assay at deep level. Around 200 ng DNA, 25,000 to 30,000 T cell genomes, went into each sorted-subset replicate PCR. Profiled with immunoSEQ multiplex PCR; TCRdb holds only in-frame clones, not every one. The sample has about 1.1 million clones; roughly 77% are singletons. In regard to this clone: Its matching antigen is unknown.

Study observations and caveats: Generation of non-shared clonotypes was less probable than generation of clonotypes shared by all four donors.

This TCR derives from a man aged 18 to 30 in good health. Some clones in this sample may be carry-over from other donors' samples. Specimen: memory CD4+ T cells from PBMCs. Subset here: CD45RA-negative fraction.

CDR3: CASSTIHGRAEAFF. CDR3 DNA: TGTGCCAGCAGCACCATACACGGCAGGGCTGAAGCTTTCTTT. The gene calls are TRBV28 and TRBJ1-1, with a possible D match to TRBD1 (5 bases). The CDR3 spans 14 residues. Trimming took 6 bases from V and 6 from J, leaving 17 bases between them. CDR1 and CDR2 from the germline V gene are MDHEN and SYDVKM.